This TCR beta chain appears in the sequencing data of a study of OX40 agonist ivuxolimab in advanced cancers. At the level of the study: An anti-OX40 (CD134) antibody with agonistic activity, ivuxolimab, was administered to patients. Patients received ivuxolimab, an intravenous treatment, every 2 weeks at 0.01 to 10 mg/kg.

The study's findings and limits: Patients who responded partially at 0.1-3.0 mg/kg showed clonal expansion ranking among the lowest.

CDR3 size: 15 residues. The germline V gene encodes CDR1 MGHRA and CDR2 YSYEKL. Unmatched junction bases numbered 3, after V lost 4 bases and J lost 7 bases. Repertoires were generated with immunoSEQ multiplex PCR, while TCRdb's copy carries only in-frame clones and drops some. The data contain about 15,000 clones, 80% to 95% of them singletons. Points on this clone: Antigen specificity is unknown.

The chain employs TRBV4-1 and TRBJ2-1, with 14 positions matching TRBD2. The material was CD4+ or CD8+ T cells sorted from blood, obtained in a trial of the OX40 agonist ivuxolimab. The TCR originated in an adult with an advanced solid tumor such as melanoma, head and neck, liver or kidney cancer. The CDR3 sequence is CASSPRLAGGNEQFF. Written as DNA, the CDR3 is TGCGCCAGCAGCCCCCGACTAGCGGGAGGGAATGAGCAGTTCTTC.